Reported below is one T cell receptor beta chain. The antigen is not known. Here immunoSEQ multiplex PCR was the method, and the copy in TCRdb shows in-frame clones only, minus some. The sample lists tens of thousands of clones; 85% to 90% were seen once. The CDR3 is 16 residues long. Deletions cut 0 bases from V and 2 bases from J, with 14 bases between. Germline V gives CDR1 MNHEY, CDR2 SVGAGI. The source of the sample is a study of PD-1 blockade in classical Hodgkin lymphoma. Study outcomes and limitations: Newly diagnosed patients had diversity similar to the baseline diversity of complete responders.

Time point meaning: cycle 4 day 1 (C4D1), after less than seven weeks of nivolumab. All trial patients relapsed after autologous stem cell transplantation. The specimen was peripheral blood mononuclear cells (PBMCs), collected before the fourth cycle of nivolumab. This TCR came from a human donor with classical Hodgkin lymphoma. This chain uses TRBV6-5 with TRBJ2-7, with D perhaps being TRBD1 or TRBD2 (6 bases each). The CDR3 protein is CASSYSRGAETYEQYF. The CDR3 nucleotides read TGTGCCAGCAGTTACTCAAGGGGGGCCGAGACCTACGAGCAGTACTTC.